This T cell receptor (beta chain) originates from a study of OX40 agonist ivuxolimab in advanced cancers. The wider study: The study gave patients intravenous ivuxolimab at 0.01 to 10 mg/kg every 2 weeks. The mean age was approximately 56 years, ranging from about 20 to 79, with less than 90% of participants male.

Notes on the study in general: Antigen specificity remained undetermined for the expanded peripheral T cells.

On this clone: Its antigen is still unknown.

The CDR3 length is 11 residues. Per the germline V gene, CDR1 is GTSNPN and CDR2 is SVGIG (reference sequence). Only in-frame clones appear in the TCRdb table, and some are missing; sequencing was by immunoSEQ multiplex PCR. The table has about 21,000 clones, roughly four fifths seen once. This chain links TRBV30 with TRBJ2-3; no clear D gene. Sequenced material: CD4+ or CD8+ T cells sorted from blood, taken in a trial of the OX40 agonist ivuxolimab. The TCR comes from an adult with an advanced solid tumor such as melanoma, head and neck, liver or kidney cancer. In DNA, the CDR3 is TGTGCTTGGGCTGGGAAAGATACGCAGTATTTT. This sequence encodes CAWAGKDTQYF.